This T cell receptor (beta chain) was captured in a study of T-cell reconstitution after alpha-beta-depleted transplantation in children (dated by TCRdb to 2015 to 2016). For the wider study: The study quantitatively tracked T-cell immune reconstitution after TCRalphabeta/CD19-depleted allogeneic hematopoietic cell transplantation in children using TCR repertoire profiling.

The sample holds many counts of this clonotype. This clone's antigen is unknown. Base qualities are not at hand, and no much larger clone is one base apart. The V and J ends are trimmed by 5 bases and 3 bases, leaving 11 bases between them. Measured from the cysteine to the phenylalanine, the CDR3 is 14 residues long. The retained sequence is limited to the CDR3, 42 bases, with the frame set at the first base. The germline V gene gives CDR1 as SGHRS and CDR2 as YFSETQ. Library prep was done by PCR. Sequencing relied on an Illumina HiSeq 2500. To normalize quantification of the TCRbeta repertoire, the TCR libraries were built with molecular barcoding that relied on unique molecular identifiers. Clones were called with MiXCR by TCRdb after fastp trimmed the public reads at Q25, and only in-frame beta chains were retained. Rows matching on CDR3 protein sequence are summarized as one entry with the most common DNA and genes. The sample profile shows 150,000 to 200,000 distinct CDR3 sequences; about 6.4% of them were found once. Around 3% of the sample comes from the top ten.

This clonotype originated in a human donor who donated a stem cell graft to a child with Wiskott-Aldrich syndrome. The chain is encoded by TRBV5-1 joined to TRBJ1-4; tentative D gene TRBD1, with 5 bases matching. Here the sequenced sample was PBMCs from the stem cell graft donor, taken from the stem cell graft. The sequence in DNA is TGCGCCAGCAGGCCAGGGAGCGCTAATGAAAAACTGTTTTTT. This yields the protein CASRPGSANEKLFF.